This T cell receptor beta chain was recovered during a study of radiation and T cells in renal cell carcinoma. A single count supports this clone. Time point in this sample: blood 4 weeks post-SBRT, at nephrectomy. Sample treatment: 15 Gy SBRT to primary tumor, nephrectomy 4 weeks later. Nephrectomy followed 15 Gy stereotactic body radiation by 4 weeks. Serial blood draws occurred at baseline and 2 and 4 weeks post-SBRT. The tumor was a clear cell renal cell carcinoma. Profiling relied on immunoSEQ multiplex PCR, and the TCRdb table lists in-frame clones only, not all of them. The repertoire holds 90,000 to 100,000 clones, with 84% as singletons. The sequenced sample was blood, obtained from a patient whose treatment included radiotherapy and nephrectomy. The TCR sequence derives from a man aged 55-75 years with renal cell carcinoma.

DNA of the CDR3: TGTGCCAGCAGTCCTTCTGACAGGGACTCCTACAATGAGCAGTTCTTC. This encodes CASSPSDRDSYNEQFF. The gene calls are TRBV7-6 and TRBJ2-1; 7 bases align to TRBD1. V shed 6 bases and J 0 bases; nucleotides not matched to a gene: 8. Per the germline V gene, CDR1 is SGHVS and CDR2 is FNYEAQ. The CDR3 runs to 16 residues.